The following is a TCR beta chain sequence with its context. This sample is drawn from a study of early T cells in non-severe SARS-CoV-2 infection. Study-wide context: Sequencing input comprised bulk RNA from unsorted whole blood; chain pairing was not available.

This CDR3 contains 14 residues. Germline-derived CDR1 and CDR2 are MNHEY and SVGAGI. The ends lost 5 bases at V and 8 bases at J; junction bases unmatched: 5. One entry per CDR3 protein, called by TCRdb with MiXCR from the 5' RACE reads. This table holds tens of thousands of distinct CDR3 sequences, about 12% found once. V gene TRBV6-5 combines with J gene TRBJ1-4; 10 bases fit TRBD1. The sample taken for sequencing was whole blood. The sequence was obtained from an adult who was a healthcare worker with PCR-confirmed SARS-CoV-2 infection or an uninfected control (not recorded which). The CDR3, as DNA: TGTGCCAGCAGTCGGGACAGGGGAGACGAAAAACTGTTTTTT. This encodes CASSRDRGDEKLFF.